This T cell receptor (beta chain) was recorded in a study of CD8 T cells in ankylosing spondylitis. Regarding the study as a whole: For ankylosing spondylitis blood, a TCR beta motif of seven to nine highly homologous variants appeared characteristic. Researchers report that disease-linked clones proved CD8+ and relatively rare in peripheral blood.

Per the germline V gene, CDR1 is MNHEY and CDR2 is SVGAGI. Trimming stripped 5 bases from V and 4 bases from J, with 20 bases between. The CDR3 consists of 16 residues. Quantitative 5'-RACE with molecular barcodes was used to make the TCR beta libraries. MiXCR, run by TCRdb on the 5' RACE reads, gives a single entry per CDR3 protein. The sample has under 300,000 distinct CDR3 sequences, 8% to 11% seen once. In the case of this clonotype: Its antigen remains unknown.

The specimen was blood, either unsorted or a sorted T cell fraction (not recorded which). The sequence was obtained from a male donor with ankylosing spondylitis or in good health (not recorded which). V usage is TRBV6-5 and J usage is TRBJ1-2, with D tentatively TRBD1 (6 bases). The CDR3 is CASSPIRGQATYGYTF. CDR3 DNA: TGTGCCAGCAGTCCGATCCGGGGGCAGGCTACCTATGGCTACACCTTC.